The following is a T cell receptor (beta chain) sequence with its context. Antigen unknown. This sample includes further DNA sequences coding for the same CDR3. The method was immunoSEQ multiplex PCR; TCRdb's version includes in-frame clones alone and lacks a portion of them. Here the sample spans approximately 1.5 million clones, around 98% being singletons. This specimen comes from a study of shared clonotypes between healthy human individuals. Study overall: The donors, two women and a few men, were aged 18 to 49.

With 4 bases clipped from V and 1 base from J, the junction kept 5 bases outside the gene matches. The CDR3 length is 15 residues. Germline V gene sequence: CDR1 SNHLY, CDR2 FYNNEI. Whole-study results and caveats: Donor clonotype sharing was expected to depend on sequencing depth.

The rearrangement uses TRBV2 and TRBJ2-3; 7 bases map to TRBD2. The sequence came from a man aged 30 to 45 in good health. The sample comprised naive CD4+ T cells sorted from blood. The subset: CD45RA+ positively selected. The CDR3 DNA reads TGTGCCAGCAGTGGGAGGCTAGCGGGCACAGATACGCAGTATTTT. This encodes CASSGRLAGTDTQYF.